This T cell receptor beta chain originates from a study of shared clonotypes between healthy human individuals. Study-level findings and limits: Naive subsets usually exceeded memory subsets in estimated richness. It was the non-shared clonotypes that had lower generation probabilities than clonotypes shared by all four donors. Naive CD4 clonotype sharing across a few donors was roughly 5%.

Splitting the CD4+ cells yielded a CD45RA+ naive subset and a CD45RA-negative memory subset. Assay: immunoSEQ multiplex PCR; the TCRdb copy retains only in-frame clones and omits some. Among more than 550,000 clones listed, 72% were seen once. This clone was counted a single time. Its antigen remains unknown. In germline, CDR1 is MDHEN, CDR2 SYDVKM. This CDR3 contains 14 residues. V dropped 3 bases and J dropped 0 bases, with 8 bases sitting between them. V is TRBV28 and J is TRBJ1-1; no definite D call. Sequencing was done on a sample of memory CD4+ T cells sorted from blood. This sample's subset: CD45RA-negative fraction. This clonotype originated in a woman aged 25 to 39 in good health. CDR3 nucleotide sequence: TGTGCCAGCAGTTTCGCACCGATGAACACTGAAGCTTTCTTT. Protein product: CASSFAPMNTEAFF.